This T cell receptor (beta chain) was identified in a study of blood T cells in healthy people across ages. Study results and caveats: Whereas aged donors had fewer naive CD4+ cells, long-lived donors had more of them and higher diversity.

Trimming took off 7 bases at V and 1 base at J, with 17 bases between the two ends. Germline V gives CDR1 MNHEY, CDR2 SMNVEV (reference sequence). The CDR3 is 15 residues long. Together with a sample-barcoded 5' primer, a J-beta primer mix was included in a second PCR lasting about 6 to 11 cycles. Each sample provided no less than 3 million CDR3-containing paired-end reads. TCRdb passed the 5' RACE reads through MiXCR, listing each CDR3 protein once. The top ten hold approximately 24% of the sample, which has 780,000 or so distinct CDR3 sequences, roughly three fifths seen once. Turning to this clonotype: The antigen is not known.

Total RNA was isolated from each sample in quantities of at least 5 micrograms. The chain carries TRBV27 and TRBJ2-7, with D possibly being TRBD1 or TRBD2 (5 bases each). The source is a man aged 40-50 years in good health. The sequencing sample was made of blood. CDR3: CASTHRDGSSYEQYF. In nucleotides, the CDR3 is TGTGCCAGCACCCACCGGGACGGGTCGTCCTACGAGCAGTACTTC.